This T cell receptor beta chain was recorded in a study of graft-versus-host responses after intestinal transplantation. Study summary: Those transplanted obtained multivisceral, liver-intestinal, or isolated intestinal grafts.

Using immunoSEQ multiplex PCR, the repertoire was profiled, and TCRdb retains in-frame clones only, with some absent. The sample contains about 27,000 clones, over 85% of which appear only once. Points on this clone: The antigen remains unidentified.

Regarding the study as a whole: In recipient marrow, GvH clones were found, and some appeared first in ileum or blood.

The input for sequencing was PBMCs, taken approximately 30 days after intestinal transplant. The clonotype originates from a human patient who received an intestinal transplant, so some T cells may come from the graft donor.

DNA for the CDR3: TGCGCCAGCAGCTTGGACAGGGCCCGCACAGATACGCAGTATTTT. As protein: CASSLDRARTDTQYF. V and J are TRBV5-1 and TRBJ2-3, with a possible D match to TRBD1 (6 bases). Trimming cost V 0 bases and J 1 base, with 9 bases left between them. CDR1 is SGHRS, CDR2 YFSETQ, per germline. This CDR3 is built from 15 residues.